The clone carrying this T cell receptor (beta chain) has ten or more counts. Its target is unknown. This entry belongs to a study of CD8 T cells in ankylosing spondylitis. Study results and caveats: Earlier reports found some motif variants in synovial fluid and blood in reactive arthritis. Ankylosing spondylitis blood appeared to carry a characteristic TCR beta motif of fewer than 10 highly homologous variants. Disease-linked clones were reportedly significantly enriched in matched ankylosing spondylitis synovial fluid.

TCRdb redid the calling of the 5' RACE reads with MiXCR, one entry per CDR3 protein. The profile shows 200,000 to 250,000 distinct CDR3 sequences, roughly 24% of them singletons. Germline V gene data show CDR1 as SGHVS and CDR2 as FQNEAQ. This CDR3 spans 15 amino acids. V was cut by 1 base and J by 1 base, with 8 bases left in between. The chain combines TRBV7-8 with TRBJ1-3; a weak D match, TRBD1 (6 bases). Source material: blood, either unsorted or a sorted T cell fraction (not recorded which). The sequence was obtained from a male donor with ankylosing spondylitis or in good health (not recorded which). In DNA, the CDR3 is TGTGCCAGCAGCTTAGTTCAGGGGTCTGGAAACACCATATATTTT. Its protein product is CASSLVQGSGNTIYF.